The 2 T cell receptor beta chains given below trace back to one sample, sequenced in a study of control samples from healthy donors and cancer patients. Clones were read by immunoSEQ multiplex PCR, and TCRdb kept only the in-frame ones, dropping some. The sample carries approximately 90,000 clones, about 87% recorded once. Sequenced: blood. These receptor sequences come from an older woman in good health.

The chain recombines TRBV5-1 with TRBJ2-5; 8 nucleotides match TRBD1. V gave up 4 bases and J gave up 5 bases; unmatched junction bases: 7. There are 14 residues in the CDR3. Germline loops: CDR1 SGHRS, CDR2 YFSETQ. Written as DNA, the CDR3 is TGCGCCAGCAGCGACGACAGGGGATCCGAGACCCAGTACTTC. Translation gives CASSDDRGSETQYF. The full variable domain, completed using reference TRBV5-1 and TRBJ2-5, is KAGVTQTPRYLIKTRGQQVTLSCSPISGHRSVSWYQQTPGQGLQFLFEYFSETQRNKGNFPGRFSGRQFSNSRSEMNVSTLELGDSALYLCASSDDRGSETQYFGPGTRLLVL.

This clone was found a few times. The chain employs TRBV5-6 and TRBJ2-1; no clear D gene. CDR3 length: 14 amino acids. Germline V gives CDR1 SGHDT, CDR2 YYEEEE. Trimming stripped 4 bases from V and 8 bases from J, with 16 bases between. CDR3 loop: CASSLPGFGDEQFF. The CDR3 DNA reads TGTGCCAGCAGCCTGCCGGGCTTTGGGGATGAGCAGTTCTTC. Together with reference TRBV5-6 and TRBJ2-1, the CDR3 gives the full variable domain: DAGVTQSPTHLIKTRGQQVTLRCSPKSGHDTVSWYQQALGQGPQFIFQYYEEEERQRGNFPDRFSGHQFPNYSSELNVNALLLGDSALYLCASSLPGFGDEQFFGPGTRLTVL.